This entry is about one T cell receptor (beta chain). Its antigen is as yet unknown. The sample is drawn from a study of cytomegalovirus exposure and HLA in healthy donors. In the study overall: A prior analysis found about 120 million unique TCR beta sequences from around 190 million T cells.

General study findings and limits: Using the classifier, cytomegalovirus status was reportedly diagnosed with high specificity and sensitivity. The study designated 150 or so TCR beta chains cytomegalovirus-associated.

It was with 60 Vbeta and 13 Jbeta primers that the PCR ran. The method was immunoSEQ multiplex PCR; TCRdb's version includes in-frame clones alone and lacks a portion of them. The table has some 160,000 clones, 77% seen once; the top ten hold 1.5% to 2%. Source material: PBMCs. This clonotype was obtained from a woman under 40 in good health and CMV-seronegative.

Written as DNA, the CDR3 is TGTGCCAGCAGGGGACTAATCTTCTACAATGAGCAGTTCTTC. It specifies CASRGLIFYNEQFF. The V call is TRBV11-2, the J call TRBJ2-1; 7 bases agree with TRBD2. The junction had 5 bases not matched to a gene; V was cut back by 6 bases and J by 3 bases. The V gene's germline CDR1 is SGHAT and CDR2 FQNNGV. CDR3 length: 14 amino acids.